One sample yielded the 20 T cell receptor beta chains listed below, sequenced in a study of T cells in Graves' hyperthyroidism and ophthalmopathy. Amplified TCR beta CDR3 regions derived from RNA transcripts. The HTBI primer set was used in a first-round RT-PCR of the TCR CDR3. Each CDR3 protein gets one entry after TCRdb re-called the multiplex PCR reads with MiXCR. The sample contains about 550,000 distinct CDR3 sequences, roughly 20% of which appear only once. What was sequenced was blood. The receptors here all came from a man younger than 35 with Graves' hyperthyroidism.

The chain employs TRBV12-3 or TRBV12-4 and TRBJ1-3; D not certain. V was cut by 1 base and J by 2 bases, with 6 bases left in between. CDR3 length equals 14 residues. CDR3 residues: CASSLGLPGNTIYF. The CDR3 DNA sequence: TGTGCCAGCAGTTTAGGGCTTCCTGGAAACACCATATATTTT.

This clonotype was counted a few times. The chain is built from TRBV2 and TRBJ2-2, with a tentative D call TRBD2 (6 bases). Trimming stripped 5 bases from V and 0 bases from J, with 10 bases between. From germline, CDR1 is SNHLY and CDR2 FYNNEI. This CDR3 spans 15 amino acids. CDR3 region: CASSRGLPNTGELFF. For the CDR3, the DNA is TGTGCCAGCAGTAGGGGACTCCCGAACACCGGGGAGCTGTTTTTT.

This clonotype has at least ten counts. The chain has TRBV24-1 and TRBJ1-5; D unclear. The length of the CDR3 is 14 residues. Trimming shortened V by 4 bases and J by 5 bases, and 11 bases separated the two germline ends. Looked up from germline, CDR1 is KGHDR and CDR2 is SFDVKD. CDR3 amino acids: CATSDSAWDQPQHF. The CDR3, as DNA: TGTGCCACCAGTGACTCCGCCTGGGATCAGCCCCAGCATTTT.

This chain connects TRBV29-1 to TRBJ2-2; tentatively, D is TRBD2 (7 bases). CDR3 length equals 16 residues. Germline V gene lookup returns CDR1 SQVTM and CDR2 ANQGSEA. Trimming removed 6 bases from V and 5 bases from J, with 22 bases in between. CDR3 bases: TGCAGCGTGAAATTGGATGGCGGGGGCGGTACCGGGGAGCTGTTTTTT. Amino acid sequence: CSVKLDGGGGTGELFF.

The genes are TRBV6-1 and TRBJ1-1, with TRBD1 matching 7 bases. The CDR3 runs to 16 residues. Germline V gene sequence: CDR1 MNHNS, CDR2 SASEGT. Germline trimming cut 0 bases from V and 5 bases from J; bases unmatched to any gene: 9. CDR3 DNA: TGTGCCAGCAGTGAAGCGACAGGGAGGTCCTGGACTGAAGCTTTCTTT. Amino acid sequence: CASSEATGRSWTEAFF.

At least ten counts were recorded for this clonotype. This sequence joins TRBV28 and TRBJ1-1; possibly TRBD1 for D (5 bases). The ends were cut back, 2 bases at V and 2 bases at J, with 15 bases in the middle. CDR1 is MDHEN, CDR2 SYDVKM, per germline. The CDR3 spans 16 residues. The CDR3 DNA is TGTGCCAGCAGTTTACCAGGGCACGGCCTCAACACTGAAGCTTTCTTT. This encodes CASSLPGHGLNTEAFF.

The CDR3 bases are TGCGCCAGCAGCGGGGGCAGGGGGTCAAGTGGCACTGAAGCTTTCTTT. Its translation: CASSGGRGSSGTEAFF. The chain carries TRBV5-1 and TRBJ1-1, with 7 bases matching TRBD1. Germline V gene lookup returns CDR1 SGHRS and CDR2 YFSETQ. Losses at the gene ends were 4 bases for V and 4 bases for J; bases not matched to a gene: 13. The CDR3 consists of 16 residues.

The chain is built from TRBV20-1 and TRBJ1-1, with D perhaps TRBD1 (5 bases). In germline, CDR1 is DFQATT, CDR2 SNEGSKA (reference sequence). The germline V and J ends were trimmed by 5 bases and 0 bases, with 10 bases remaining between them. This CDR3 has 13 amino acids. The CDR3 DNA sequence: TGCAGTGCTGATCTACAGGTGAACACTGAAGCTTTCTTT. It yields the protein CSADLQVNTEAFF.

The rearrangement uses TRBV11-1 and TRBJ2-2; TRBD1 aligns across 9 bases. Germline loops: CDR1 SGHAT, CDR2 FQDESV (reference sequence). V trimming: 5 bases; J trimming: 6 bases; junction bases outside the gene matches: 13. The CDR3 loop spans 17 amino acids. The CDR3 DNA reads TGTGCCAGCAGCACTCCGCGGGGACAGGGTCTATCCGGGGAGCTGTTTTTT. Its translation is CASSTPRGQGLSGELFF.

This clonotype showed up just a few times. The chain employs TRBV20-1 and TRBJ2-2, with 9 bases identical to TRBD1. The ends lost 6 bases at V and 5 bases at J; junction bases unmatched: 10. The germline V gene has CDR1 DFQATT and CDR2 SNEGSKA (reference sequence). The CDR3 covers 15 residues. The CDR3 loop is CSALNRGRFTGELFF. Written as DNA, the CDR3 is TGCAGTGCCCTTAACAGGGGGCGCTTTACCGGGGAGCTGTTTTTT.

This clonotype was counted between two and nine times. The chain couples TRBV11-2 to TRBJ2-5; 7 bases align to TRBD2. Germline V CDR1 and CDR2: SGHAT, FQNNGV. V was clipped by 0 bases and J by 2 bases; unmatched bases: 9. This CDR3 is 17 amino acids long. In nucleotides, the CDR3 is TGTGCCAGCAGCTTAGACCTAAAACTAGCGCTGCAAGAGACCCAGTACTTC. Translation: CASSLDLKLALQETQYF. The full variable domain, in which reference TRBV11-2 and TRBJ2-5 provide the parts outside the CDR3, is EAGVAQSPRYKIIEKRQSVAFWCNPISGHATLYWYQQILGQGPKLLIQFQNNGVVDDSQLPKDRFSAERLKGVDSTLKIQPAKLEDSAVYLCASSLDLKLALQETQYFGPGTRLLVL.

The chain combines TRBV28 with TRBJ2-7; D remains ambiguous. Germline lookup yields CDR1 MDHEN and CDR2 SYDVKM. Trimming took off 6 bases at V and 10 bases at J, with 16 bases between the two ends. CDR3 length: 12 residues. CDR3: CASSLLRSDQYF. CDR3 DNA sequence: TGTGCCAGCAGCCTGTTACGGTCGGATCAGTACTTC.

The table lists this clonotype with many counts. This chain links TRBV19 with TRBJ2-6; D is unresolved. Germline V gene data show CDR1 as LNHDA and CDR2 as SQIVND (reference sequence). Trimming took off 5 bases at V and 2 bases at J, with 13 bases between the two ends. This CDR3 has 16 amino acids. For the CDR3, the DNA is TGTGCCAGTAGTGTCTACAATGGAGCTGGGGCCAACGTCCTGACTTTC. Its protein is CASSVYNGAGANVLTF.

This clonotype was seen at least ten times. The chain uses TRBV5-5 and TRBJ1-2; D gene unclear. V was cut by 0 bases and J by 6 bases, with 18 bases left in between. Germline V lookup: CDR1 SGHKS, CDR2 YYEKEE (reference sequence). The CDR3 runs 16 residues. The CDR3 nucleotides are TGTGCCAGCAGCTTGGATTGGACGGAGGATTCAGATGGCTACACCTTC. Translated: CASSLDWTEDSDGYTF.

The chain uses TRBV11-2 and TRBJ2-5, with 7 nucleotides matching TRBD1. This CDR3 is built from 15 residues. Germline V CDR1 and CDR2: SGHAT, FQNNGV. J gave up 1 base and V 3 bases, and 5 bases lay outside the gene matches. CDR3 nucleotides: TGTGCCAGCAGCTTCCGGGACAGCCTCCAAGAGACCCAGTACTTC. It encodes CASSFRDSLQETQYF.

The sample holds many counts of this clonotype. The chain joins TRBV28 to TRBJ2-7, with a weak D call TRBD1 (6 bases). CDR3 length equals 11 residues. CDR1 and CDR2 (germline): MDHEN, SYDVKM. V lost 10 bases and J 4 bases, leaving 11 bases between the germline ends. Written as DNA, the CDR3 is TGTGCCACGGACAGTGGGTACGAGCAGTACTTC. Protein product: CATDSGYEQYF.

This clonotype showed up many times. This chain joins TRBV2 and TRBJ2-5; 7 bases agree with TRBD1. The germline gives CDR1 SNHLY, CDR2 FYNNEI. This CDR3 contains 14 residues. The J segment lost 3 bases and the V segment lost 6 bases, leaving 7 bases of the junction unmatched. The CDR3 protein is CASRSDRAEETQYF. CDR3 bases: TGTGCCAGCAGGTCTGACAGGGCTGAAGAGACCCAGTACTTC.

As regards this clonotype: Being one base from a much bigger clone, this may be a read error. The genes are TRBV12-3 or TRBV12-4 and TRBJ2-7; D call uncertain. The CDR3 length is 12 residues. In DNA, the CDR3 is TGTTCCAGCAGTCGCCAGGCGTACGAGCAGTACTTC. Amino acids: CSSSRQAYEQYF.

There are many counts of this clonotype. V usage is TRBV30 and J usage is TRBJ2-7; the D is unclear. Germline-derived CDR1 and CDR2 are GTSNPN and SVGIG (reference sequence). Between the trimmed V and J ends, which lost 0 bases and 4 bases, there was a span of 10 bases. The CDR3 length is 13 residues. For the CDR3, the DNA is TGTGCCTGGAGTGTACTGGGTAGGTACGAGCAGTACTTC. Translated: CAWSVLGRYEQYF. The full variable domain, rest sourced from reference TRBV30 and TRBJ2-7, is SQTIHQWPATLVQPVGSPLSLECTVEGTSNPNLYWYRQAAGRGLQLLFYSVGIGQISSEVPQNLSASRPQDRQFILSSKKLLLSDSGFYLCAWSVLGRYEQYFGPGTRLTVT.

This sequence joins TRBV3-1 and TRBJ2-7; D may be TRBD2 (7 bases). The germline CDR1 and CDR2 sequences are LGHDT and YNNKEL (reference sequence). The CDR3 extends over 15 amino acids. Trimming cost V 4 bases and J 4 bases, with 17 bases left between them. The CDR3 is CASSPGKGGGYEQYF. Here the CDR3 DNA reads TGTGCCAGCAGCCCAGGCAAAGGGGGAGGGTACGAGCAGTACTTC.